This T cell receptor (beta chain) was profiled in a study of PD-1 blockade in classical Hodgkin lymphoma. Broader study findings: Healthy donors were reported to have higher baseline TCR diversity than newly diagnosed patients.

V trimming: 4 bases; J trimming: 5 bases; junction bases outside the gene matches: 5. Germline V gene sequence: CDR1 SGHRS, CDR2 YFSETQ. The CDR3 sequence is 14 residues long. A remark on this clone: Its matching antigen is unknown.

Time point defined: newly diagnosed, previously untreated cHL patient sample. Purification of CD4+ T cells from thawed PBMCs was performed via magnetic negative selection. TCRdb's copy holds only in-frame clones and misses some; the assay was immunoSEQ multiplex PCR. The sample lists approximately 21,000 clones, 85% to 95% seen once, with over 0.4% in the top ten. This chain connects TRBV5-1 to TRBJ2-5, with TRBD2 matching 10 bases. Material: CD4+ T cells from blood. The receptor was isolated from a human donor with classical Hodgkin lymphoma. CDR3 sequence reads: CASSPGTSEETQYF. DNA for the CDR3: TGCGCCAGCAGCCCCGGGACTAGCGAGGAGACCCAGTACTTC.